One sample yielded the 31 T cell receptor beta chains listed below, sequenced in a study of radiotherapy plus CTLA-4 blockade in lung cancer. The method was immunoSEQ multiplex PCR; TCRdb's version includes in-frame clones alone and lacks a portion of them. The sample includes more than 90,000 clones, 80% to 90% of them seen just once. The sequencing used peripheral blood, collected from a patient treated with radiotherapy plus ipilimumab. The receptor set was obtained from a human donor with non-small cell lung cancer that progressed on radiotherapy plus ipilimumab.

The chain uses TRBV7-2 and TRBJ2-7, with D maybe TRBD2 (5 bases). CDR1 and CDR2 (germline): SGHTA, FQGNSA. The CDR3 consists of 14 residues. V gave up 5 bases and J gave up 3 bases, with 14 bases separating them. The CDR3 DNA sequence: TGTGCCAGCAGCCCCGGACTGGTGGGCTACGAGCAGTACTTC. It encodes CASSPGLVGYEQYF.

The J gene is TRBJ1-2, the V gene TRBV7-9; TRBD1 might be the D (5 bases). The CDR3 loop spans 15 amino acids. Trimming removed 0 bases from V and 3 bases from J, with 11 bases in between. Germline values: CDR1 SEHNR, CDR2 FQNEAQ (reference sequence). The CDR3 DNA reads TGTGCCAGCAGCTTAGCGCCGGGACCCGACTATGGCTACACCTTC. It translates to CASSLAPGPDYGYTF.

V is TRBV2 and J is TRBJ2-7, with 14 positions matching TRBD2. The length of the CDR3 is 15 residues. The ends lost 4 bases at V and 2 bases at J; junction bases unmatched: 1. Germline assignment: CDR1 SNHLY and CDR2 FYNNEI. The CDR3 protein is CASSGTSGRTYEQYF. The DNA for the CDR3 is TGTGCCAGCAGTGGGACTAGCGGGAGGACCTACGAGCAGTACTTC.

The rearrangement links TRBV10-2 to TRBJ1-2; maybe TRBD1 (5 bases). CDR3 length: 17 amino acids. V was trimmed by 3 bases and J by 4 bases, leaving 21 bases between them. CDR1 is WSHSY, CDR2 SAAADI, per germline. The CDR3 loop reads CASSDHRRTNSSYGYTF. The CDR3 DNA reads TGCGCCAGCAGTGACCATCGGAGGACAAATTCGAGCTATGGCTACACCTTC.

The genes are TRBV9 and TRBJ2-7; 9 bases are shared with TRBD2. J lost 5 bases, V lost 4 bases, and 13 bases had no gene match. The CDR3 length is 16 residues. Germline CDR1 reads SGDLS; CDR2 reads YYNGEE. The CDR3 reads CASSQGGSGRFNEQYF. Written as DNA, the CDR3 is TGTGCCAGCAGCCAAGGAGGGAGCGGGAGGTTCAACGAGCAGTACTTC.

The chain has TRBV18 and TRBJ2-7, with TRBD1 matching 10 bases. The CDR3 contains 17 residues. V lost 1 base and J lost 6; bases outside the gene matches: 12. Germline V CDR1 and CDR2: KGHSH, LQKENI. The CDR3 is CASSPLLGQGPSGEQYF. For the CDR3, the DNA is TGTGCCAGCTCACCACTGCTGGGACAGGGGCCTTCGGGCGAGCAGTACTTC.

The chain has TRBV2 and TRBJ2-7; D unresolved. Germline-derived CDR1 and CDR2 are SNHLY and FYNNEI. V was cut by 3 bases and J by 0 bases, with 15 bases left in between. The CDR3 is made up of 16 amino acids. The CDR3 bases are TGTGCCAGCAGTGACACCGCCCTTTACCCCTCCTACGAGCAGTACTTC. Encoded protein: CASSDTALYPSYEQYF.

The CDR3 region is CATSRVPSGTYSYEQYF. DNA for the CDR3: TGTGCCACCAGCAGAGTCCCTAGCGGGACATACTCCTACGAGCAGTACTTC. The chain combines TRBV15 with TRBJ2-7; 9 nucleotides agree with TRBD2. The V gene's germline CDR1 is LNHNV and CDR2 YYDKDF (reference sequence). The CDR3 totals 17 residues. Trimming took 1 base from V and 0 from J; bases not matched to a gene: 7. Full variable domain (missing parts from reference TRBV15 and TRBJ2-7): DAMVIQNPRYQVTQFGKPVTLSCSQTLNHNVMYWYQQKSSQAPKLLFHYYDKDFNNEADTPDNFQSRRPNTSFCFLDIRSPGLGDTAMYLCATSRVPSGTYSYEQYFGPGTRLTVT.

This rearrangement joins TRBV18 to TRBJ2-3; D gene uncertain. The CDR3 sequence is 14 residues long. V was trimmed by 3 bases and J by 0 bases, leaving 7 bases between them. Germline V lookup: CDR1 KGHSH, CDR2 LQKENI. As DNA, the CDR3 is TGTGCCAGCTCACCTCTGACCAGCACAGATACGCAGTATTTT. Protein product: CASSPLTSTDTQYF.

For the CDR3, the DNA is TGTGCCAGCAGCCCGAGGGCGGCCTACAATGAGCAGTTCTTC. This codes for CASSPRAAYNEQFF. The V call is TRBV11-3, the J call TRBJ2-1; maybe TRBD2 (5 bases). The V end lost 5 bases, the J end lost 2 bases, and 10 bases lay between the germline ends. The CDR3 sequence is 14 residues long. Per germline, CDR1 SGHNT and CDR2 YENEEA. The variable domain in full, completed from reference TRBV11-3 and TRBJ2-1, reads EAGVVQSPRYKIIEKKQPVAFWCNPISGHNTLYWYLQNLGQGPELLIRYENEEAVDDSQLPKDRFSAERLKGVDSTLKIQPAELGDSAVYLCASSPRAAYNEQFFGPGTRLTVL.

The chain is built from TRBV5-1 and TRBJ2-1; D uncertain. Per the germline V gene, CDR1 is SGHRS and CDR2 is YFSETQ. V was trimmed by 2 bases and J by 5 bases, leaving 8 bases between them. The CDR3 has 13 amino acids. The CDR3 sequence is CASSLRPDNEQFF. CDR3 DNA sequence: TGCGCCAGCAGCTTACGGCCGGACAATGAGCAGTTCTTC.

The chain links TRBV5-1 to TRBJ2-1; 15 bases fit TRBD2. V dropped 3 bases and J dropped 7; count of bases not matched to a gene: 8. The CDR3 spans 17 residues. Germline CDR1 reads SGHRS; CDR2 reads YFSETQ. CDR3 coding DNA: TGCGCCAGCAGCTACGGACTAGCGGGAGGGCCCGGTAATGAGCAGTTCTTC. It encodes CASSYGLAGGPGNEQFF. Looking up the rest from reference TRBV5-1 and TRBJ2-1 gives the full variable domain: KAGVTQTPRYLIKTRGQQVTLSCSPISGHRSVSWYQQTPGQGLQFLFEYFSETQRNKGNFPGRFSGRQFSNSRSEMNVSTLELGDSALYLCASSYGLAGGPGNEQFFGPGTRLTVL.

The V and J genes are TRBV7-9 and TRBJ2-7; D perhaps matches TRBD1 (6 bases). The CDR3 runs to 13 residues. Germline-derived CDR1 and CDR2 are SEHNR and FQNEAQ (reference sequence). The V gene lost 1 base and the J gene lost 9 bases, with 13 bases spanning the gap. In nucleotides, the CDR3 is TGTGCCAGCAGCTTAGGTCTCTTAGGGGGGCAGTACTTC. Protein product: CASSLGLLGGQYF.

The chain uses TRBV11-2 and TRBJ1-1, with 9 nucleotides matching TRBD1. The CDR3 runs 15 residues. The germline V gene encodes CDR1 SGHAT and CDR2 FQNNGV. V was pared by 1 base and J by 5 bases, with 5 bases of the junction left unmatched. DNA for the CDR3: TGTGCCAGCAGCTTAGGAACAGGGGGCGAAACTGAAGCTTTCTTT. Translated: CASSLGTGGETEAFF.

The rearrangement links TRBV5-1 to TRBJ2-7, with a tentative D call TRBD1 (6 bases). CDR1 is SGHRS, CDR2 YFSETQ, per germline. Trimming took off 6 bases at V and 0 bases at J, with 10 bases between the two ends. There are 13 residues in the CDR3. The CDR3 bases are TGCGCCAGCACTACGACAGGCTCCTACGAGCAGTACTTC. Protein sequence: CASTTTGSYEQYF.

The gene calls are TRBV11-2 and TRBJ2-1; 9 bases align to TRBD2. The CDR3 covers 15 residues. Germline CDR1 is SGHAT and CDR2 is FQNNGV. V lost 5 bases to trimming and J lost 8 bases; unmatched junction nucleotides: 10. CDR3 sequence: CASSLGLAGGDEQFF. The DNA for the CDR3 is TGTGCCAGCAGCCTGGGACTAGCAGGCGGGGATGAGCAGTTCTTC. The variable domain in full, with the rest retrieved from reference TRBV11-2 and TRBJ2-1, is EAGVAQSPRYKIIEKRQSVAFWCNPISGHATLYWYQQILGQGPKLLIQFQNNGVVDDSQLPKDRFSAERLKGVDSTLKIQPAKLEDSAVYLCASSLGLAGGDEQFFGPGTRLTVL.

The chain employs TRBV16 and TRBJ2-7; D uncertain. The CDR3 extends over 14 amino acids. Germline V gene sequence: CDR1 KGHSY, CDR2 FQNENV. V lost 0 bases and J lost 6, with 12 bases in between. CDR3 sequence reads: CASSQSGSYSEQYF. CDR3 in DNA: TGTGCCAGCAGCCAATCGGGCTCCTACTCCGAGCAGTACTTC.

The chain combines TRBV5-8 with TRBJ2-1; TRBD1 or TRBD2 may be the D gene (5 bases each). V was pared by 5 bases and J by 0 bases, with 15 bases between. The CDR3 runs to 16 residues. Germline CDR1 reads SGHTS; CDR2 reads YDEGEE. The CDR3 DNA sequence: TGTGCCAGCAGGATAGCCGGGGCCCTCTCCTACAATGAGCAGTTCTTC. This codes for CASRIAGALSYNEQFF.

The chain carries TRBV27 and TRBJ2-6, with a tentative D call TRBD1 (5 bases). This CDR3 comprises 14 residues. Per the germline V gene, CDR1 is MNHEY and CDR2 is SMNVEV (reference sequence). The V and J ends lost 7 bases and 2 bases respectively, with 9 bases between them. The CDR3 nucleotides read TGTGCCAGCAAACAAGGGGCTGGGGCCAACGTCCTGACTTTC. This sequence encodes CASKQGAGANVLTF.

This chain links TRBV27 with TRBJ2-7, with D possibly called TRBD1 or TRBD2 (7 bases each). V lost 6 bases and J lost 4, with 19 bases in between. The CDR3 is made up of 15 amino acids. Germline V CDR1 and CDR2: MNHEY, SMNVEV (reference sequence). The CDR3 sequence: CASRAWEGAGYEQYF. The CDR3 DNA reads as TGTGCCAGCAGAGCATGGGAGGGGGCAGGGTACGAGCAGTACTTC.

The V and J genes are TRBV6-1 and TRBJ2-1; D unresolved. V was clipped by 4 bases and J by 1 base, with 14 bases between them. Germline CDR1 reads MNHNS; CDR2 reads SASEGT. The CDR3 totals 16 residues. The chain's CDR3 is CASSGFDRRSYNEQFF. The CDR3 nucleotides read TGTGCCAGCAGTGGCTTTGATAGGCGTTCCTACAATGAGCAGTTCTTC.

V usage is TRBV15 and J usage is TRBJ2-2, with 12 bases that match TRBD2. The V gene's germline CDR1 is LNHNV and CDR2 YYDKDF (reference sequence). This CDR3 region has 17 residues. J lost 3 bases, V lost 0 bases, and 2 bases had no gene match. The DNA of the CDR3 is TGTGCCACCAGCAGAGATTGGACTAGCGGGGACACCGGGGAGCTGTTTTTT. This codes for CATSRDWTSGDTGELFF.

This rearrangement joins TRBV7-8 to TRBJ2-1, with 12 bases matching TRBD2. Trimming at V came to 5 bases and at J to 6 bases, leaving 8 bases not matched to a gene. Germline V gives CDR1 SGHVS, CDR2 FQNEAQ. CDR3 length: 16 residues. CDR3 bases: TGTGCCAGCAGCCAGAGACTAGCGGGAGTTCCCAATGAGCAGTTCTTC. It codes for CASSQRLAGVPNEQFF.

The gene calls are TRBV19 and TRBJ2-7, with D possibly being TRBD1 (6 bases). The CDR3 totals 13 residues. Per the germline V gene, CDR1 is LNHDA and CDR2 is SQIVND (reference sequence). The V end lost 4 bases, the J end lost 7 bases, and 14 bases lay between the germline ends. The CDR3 loop reads CASSTGDSGEQYF. The CDR3 DNA sequence: TGTGCCAGTAGTACAGGGGATTCGGGAGAGCAGTACTTC.

As concerns this clone: This specimen includes other DNA sequences encoding the same CDR3. The chain couples TRBV5-1 to TRBJ2-2, with D uncertain. Trimming removed 4 bases from V and 1 base from J, with 8 bases in between. Per the germline V gene, CDR1 is SGHRS and CDR2 is YFSETQ. This CDR3 has 14 residues. The DNA of the CDR3 is TGCGCCAGCAGCCCCAATGGGAACACCGGGGAGCTGTTTTTT. Translating gives CASSPNGNTGELFF.

This clone showed up just once. The chain recombines TRBV10-3 with TRBJ1-2; D possibly corresponds to TRBD1 (5 bases). The CDR3 consists of 13 residues. V was clipped by 7 bases and J by 4 bases, with 13 bases between them. Germline V gene lookup returns CDR1 ENHRY and CDR2 SYGVKD. This CDR3 reads CAIKRDGFYGYTF. In DNA, the CDR3 is TGTGCCATCAAAAGGGACGGTTTCTATGGCTACACCTTC.

Of note for this clone: Additional DNA sequences in this sample encode the identical CDR3. The chain carries TRBV13 and TRBJ1-1, with D possibly being TRBD1 (6 bases). The V end lost 3 bases, the J end lost 3 bases, and 11 bases lay between the germline ends. CDR3 length equals 14 residues. CDR1 is PRHDT and CDR2 is FYEKMQ in the germline V gene (reference sequence). DNA for the CDR3: TGTGCCAGCAGCTTGAGGCAGGGGTACACTGAAGCTTTCTTT. Protein sequence: CASSLRQGYTEAFF.

J is TRBJ2-5 and V is TRBV29-1; TRBD2 matches at 9 bases. Per the germline V gene, CDR1 is SQVTM and CDR2 is ANQGSEA. The CDR3 length is 18 residues. V lost 4 bases and J lost 4; bases outside the gene matches: 19. The DNA of the CDR3 is TGCAGCGTTGTAAATAGTATCGGGGGGACTAGCTCCCGAGAGACCCAGTACTTC. Its translation: CSVVNSIGGTSSRETQYF.

J is TRBJ1-1 and V is TRBV10-2, with TRBD1 as a possible D gene (5 bases). The CDR3 sequence is 15 residues long. V was trimmed by 3 bases and J by 4 bases, leaving 15 bases between them. Germline V CDR1 and CDR2: WSHSY, SAAADI. The CDR3 DNA sequence: TGCGCCAGCAGTGATGTGAAAGGGGAGTCCACTGAAGCTTTCTTT. Encoded protein: CASSDVKGESTEAFF.

The rearrangement uses TRBV6-5 and TRBJ2-1; D is undetermined. The germline V and J ends were trimmed by 6 bases and 4 bases, with 10 bases remaining between them. The CDR3 runs 13 residues. The germline V gene encodes CDR1 MNHEY and CDR2 SVGAGI. CDR3 protein: CASSFVQYNEQFF. The DNA of the CDR3 is TGTGCCAGCAGCTTCGTGCAGTACAATGAGCAGTTCTTC.

This sequence joins TRBV5-1 and TRBJ1-1; D uncertain. This CDR3 is built from 13 residues. The germline V and J ends were trimmed by 2 bases and 4 bases, with 9 bases remaining between them. Germline assignment: CDR1 SGHRS and CDR2 YFSETQ. The CDR3 DNA reads TGCGCCAGCAGCTTATGGGAAGGCACTGAAGCTTTCTTT. Amino acids: CASSLWEGTEAFF.